A single sample is the source of the 26 T cell receptor beta chains below, sequenced in a study of blood T cell repertoires in COVID-19. Sequenced by immunoSEQ multiplex PCR; TCRdb stores in-frame clones only, minus some. This sample carries tens of thousands of clones, roughly 80% of them seen once, and the ten largest clones take around 49%. The sample consisted of peripheral blood. These receptors were taken from a human donor in a cohort sampled during active COVID-19.

This clone occurred a few times. V is TRBV6-5 and J is TRBJ1-6; 7 bases map to TRBD1. This CDR3 comprises 15 residues. CDR1 and CDR2 (germline): MNHEY, SVGAGI. V trimming: 4 bases; J trimming: 6 bases; junction bases outside the gene matches: 6. The CDR3 here is CASSSDRAGNSPLHF. In DNA, the CDR3 is TGTGCCAGCAGTTCCGACAGGGCTGGTAATTCACCCCTCCACTTT.

The chain employs TRBV5-4 and TRBJ2-7; TRBD2 matches 7 bases. Germline V gene sequence: CDR1 SGHNT, CDR2 YYREEE (reference sequence). Unmatched junction bases numbered 17, after V lost 10 bases and J lost 4 bases. There are 15 residues in the CDR3. The CDR3 DNA is TGTGCCGCCGGAAGTAGGGGCGGGAGTAGGTACGAGCAGTACTTC. It codes for CAAGSRGGSRYEQYF.

DNA for the CDR3: TGTGCCAGCAGCCAACCTATTAGCGGGAGGGGGGGCACAGATACGCAGTATTTT. It specifies CASSQPISGRGGTDTQYF. The chain joins TRBV3-1 (or the pseudogene TRBV3-2) to TRBJ2-3; 11 nucleotides line up with TRBD2. J was trimmed by 1 base and V by 2 bases; bases with no gene match: 8. The CDR3 has 18 amino acids. Germline loops: CDR1 LGHDT, CDR2 YNNKEL (reference sequence).

The V gene is TRBV4-3, the J gene TRBJ2-5, with D possibly being TRBD1 (7 bases). CDR3 length: 16 amino acids. Germline V gene sequence: CDR1 LGHNA, CDR2 YSLEER. V lost 3 bases, J lost 4 bases, and 18 bases lay in between. The CDR3 coding sequence is TGCGCCAGCAGCCAGGGCGCAGGGGGAGGTGTAGAGACCCAGTACTTC. Protein sequence: CASSQGAGGGVETQYF.

This chain uses TRBV19 with TRBJ1-4; no reliable D call. V was clipped by 8 bases and J by 4 bases, with 8 bases between them. This CDR3 has 12 amino acids. Germline CDR1 reads LNHDA; CDR2 reads SQIVND (reference sequence). CDR3 in DNA: TGTGCCAGTCTGGCGGGTAATGAAAAACTGTTTTTT. Translating it yields CASLAGNEKLFF.

This chain uses TRBV7-2 with TRBJ2-7; 7 positions match TRBD2. V lost 1 base to trimming and J lost 1 base; unmatched junction nucleotides: 4. CDR1 SGHTA and CDR2 FQGNSA come from the germline V gene. This CDR3 spans 15 amino acids. CDR3 DNA sequence: TGTGCCAGCAGCTTAGGGGGGGGGTTTTCCTACGAGCAGTACTTC. This codes for CASSLGGGFSYEQYF.

The chain couples TRBV4-1 to TRBJ2-7; 7 bases are shared with TRBD1. The germline CDR1 and CDR2 sequences are MGHRA and YSYEKL. This CDR3 is built from 15 residues. V shed 4 bases, J shed 2 bases, and the junction held 8 bases outside the gene matches. CDR3 sequence (DNA): TGCGCCAGCAGCCCGTCCGGGACAGACACCTACGAGCAGTACTTC. Its translation is CASSPSGTDTYEQYF.

The chain carries TRBV5-8 and TRBJ1-1, with a tentative D call TRBD1 (5 bases). The CDR3 covers 14 residues. Germline loops: CDR1 SGHTS, CDR2 YDEGEE. V gave up 0 bases and J gave up 1 base, with 7 bases separating them. The chain's CDR3 is CASSLGQKNTEAFF. In DNA, the CDR3 is TGTGCCAGCAGCTTGGGACAGAAGAACACTGAAGCTTTCTTT.

The chain combines TRBV7-2 with TRBJ2-7; 14 nucleotides agree with TRBD2. The V gene's germline CDR1 is SGHTA and CDR2 FQGNSA. This CDR3 spans 17 amino acids. Unmatched junction bases numbered 7, after V lost 0 bases and J lost 6 bases. CDR3: CASSLASKTSGRAEQYF. The CDR3 nucleotides read TGTGCCAGCAGCTTAGCGTCGAAGACTAGCGGGAGGGCCGAGCAGTACTTC. Full variable domain (outside the CDR3, taken from reference TRBV7-2 and TRBJ2-7): GAGVSQSPSNKVTEKGKDVELRCDPISGHTALYWYRQSLGQGLEFLIYFQGNSAPDKSGLPSDRFSAERTGGSVSTLTIQRTQQEDSAVYLCASSLASKTSGRAEQYFGPGTRLTVT.

The chain uses TRBV7-2 and TRBJ2-3, with TRBD2 as a possible D gene (6 bases). CDR1 and CDR2 from the germline V gene are SGHTA and FQGNSA. The CDR3 is made up of 16 amino acids. V was clipped by 1 base and J by 1 base, with 12 bases between them. CDR3 bases: TGTGCCAGCAGCTTAGTAGGAGGAGGGGGCACAGATACGCAGTATTTT. Translating gives CASSLVGGGGTDTQYF.

The gene calls are TRBV28 and TRBJ2-7; D not resolved. The CDR3 has 13 amino acids. In germline, CDR1 is MDHEN, CDR2 SYDVKM. V lost 6 bases to trimming and J lost 0 bases, with 9 bases between them. CDR3 sequence reads: CASSIQNSYEQYF. DNA for the CDR3: TGTGCCAGCAGCATACAGAACTCCTACGAGCAGTACTTC.

The V call is TRBV3-1 (or the pseudogene TRBV3-2), the J call TRBJ2-7; D remains unclear. Germline V CDR1 and CDR2: LGHDT, YNNKEL (reference sequence). The CDR3 has 14 residues. V lost 0 bases and J lost 7, with 13 bases in between. Here the CDR3 reads CASSQDEAEEEQYF. As DNA, the CDR3 is TGTGCCAGCAGCCAAGATGAGGCGGAAGAGGAGCAGTACTTC.

The V gene is TRBV19, the J gene TRBJ2-1, with D tentatively TRBD1 (5 bases). Germline CDR1 reads LNHDA; CDR2 reads SQIVND (reference sequence). CDR3 size: 14 residues. V gave up 7 bases and J gave up 10 bases, with 20 bases separating them. CDR3 sequence (DNA): TGTGCCAGTACCTTAGGGGCGAATTTAGGCGAGCAGTTCTTC. Amino acid sequence: CASTLGANLGEQFF. Based on the CDR3 plus reference TRBV19 and TRBJ2-1, the full variable domain is DGGITQSPKYLFRKEGQNVTLSCEQNLNHDAMYWYRQDPGQGLRLIYYSQIVNDFQKGDIAEGYSVSREKKESFPLTVTSAQKNPTAFYLCASTLGANLGEQFFGPGTRLTVL.

This clone has just a few counts. The chain couples TRBV28 to TRBJ2-7; 8 nucleotides line up with TRBD2. V lost 7 bases, J lost 1 base, and 9 bases stayed unmatched. The CDR3 runs 15 residues. CDR1 MDHEN and CDR2 SYDVKM come from the germline V gene. The CDR3 bases are TGTGCCAGCATCCCCTCCGGGGGGGGTTCCTACGAGCAGTACTTC. It translates to CASIPSGGGSYEQYF.

The chain is built from TRBV6-6 and TRBJ1-1; TRBD1 matches 7 bases. CDR1 is MNHNY, CDR2 SVGAGI, per germline (reference sequence). V was clipped by 5 bases and J by 10 bases; unmatched bases: 7. The CDR3 loop spans 12 amino acids. The CDR3 reads CASSPKTGRAFF. The DNA of the CDR3 is TGTGCCAGCAGTCCCAAGACAGGGAGAGCTTTCTTT.

This chain uses TRBV19 with TRBJ1-1; D perhaps matches TRBD1 (6 bases). CDR3 size: 17 residues. The germline gives CDR1 LNHDA, CDR2 SQIVND (reference sequence). Trimming took 1 base from V and 5 from J, leaving 20 bases between them. In DNA form, the CDR3 reads TGTGCCAGTAGTATAGTTCCGGGACAACGGACACTAACTGAAGCTTTCTTT. It codes for CASSIVPGQRTLTEAFF.

This chain's CDR3 is CASRSTGQGYNEQFF. The CDR3 DNA is TGTGCCAGCAGATCTACAGGACAGGGCTACAATGAGCAGTTCTTC. The V gene is TRBV28, the J gene TRBJ2-1, with 8 bases matching TRBD1. The CDR3 length is 15 residues. CDR1 and CDR2 from the germline V gene are MDHEN and SYDVKM. V was pared by 6 bases and J by 3 bases, with 7 bases of the junction left unmatched.

V gene TRBV11-3 combines with J gene TRBJ2-1; 9 bases align to TRBD2. This CDR3 has 15 residues. The V gene's germline CDR1 is SGHNT and CDR2 YENEEA. The V segment lost 5 bases and the J segment 9 bases; nucleotides outside the gene matches: 11. The CDR3 DNA follows: TGTGCCAGCAGCCCTCCGGGACTAGCCTCCGGTGAGCAGTTCTTC. Translation: CASSPPGLASGEQFF.

The chain has TRBV7-2 and TRBJ2-7, with 7 bases that match TRBD1. The V gene's germline CDR1 is SGHTA and CDR2 FQGNSA. The CDR3 spans 14 residues. The V segment lost 3 bases and the J segment 2 bases; nucleotides outside the gene matches: 4. The CDR3 reads CASSLHRGTYEQYF. In DNA, the CDR3 is TGTGCCAGCAGCTTGCACAGGGGAACCTACGAGCAGTACTTC.

The chain combines TRBV5-1 with TRBJ2-1; the D gene is possibly TRBD2 (6 bases). V dropped 4 bases and J dropped 3 bases, with 11 bases sitting between them. The germline V gene encodes CDR1 SGHRS and CDR2 YFSETQ. The CDR3 has 14 residues. DNA of the CDR3: TGCGCCAGCAGCCATAGCGGAGTCTACAATGAGCAGTTCTTC. Amino acid sequence: CASSHSGVYNEQFF.

The chain employs TRBV28 and TRBJ2-5; tentative D call: TRBD2 (6 bases). The V gene lost 6 bases and the J gene lost 5 bases, with 16 bases spanning the gap. Germline V gene data show CDR1 as MDHEN and CDR2 as SYDVKM. The CDR3 loop spans 14 amino acids. The CDR3 sequence: CASRKDGEAETQYF. CDR3 in DNA: TGTGCCAGCAGAAAAGACGGGGAGGCCGAGACCCAGTACTTC. Looking up the rest from reference TRBV28 and TRBJ2-5 gives the full variable domain: DVKVTQSSRYLVKRTGEKVFLECVQDMDHENMFWYRQDPGLGLRLIYFSYDVKMKEKGDIPEGYSVSREKKERFSLILESASTNQTSMYLCASRKDGEAETQYFGPGTRLLVL.

The chain is built from TRBV11-2 and TRBJ2-5, with TRBD2 identical over 13 bases. V was clipped by 1 base and J by 5 bases; unmatched bases: 7. The length of the CDR3 is 17 residues. CDR1 and CDR2 (germline): SGHAT, FQNNGV. This chain's CDR3 is CASSLGGLAGVGETQYF. CDR3 bases: TGTGCCAGCAGCTTAGGTGGACTAGCGGGAGTGGGGGAGACCCAGTACTTC.

This CDR3 reads CASSDASGGYNEQFF. The CDR3 DNA reads TGTGCCAGCAGTGATGCCAGCGGGGGATACAATGAGCAGTTCTTC. The genes are TRBV6-4 and TRBJ2-1; 8 bases line up with TRBD2. Germline V gives CDR1 MRHNA, CDR2 SNTAGT. The CDR3 is made up of 15 amino acids. After removal of 3 bases from V and 4 bases from J, the junction contained 5 bases not matched to a gene.

This clone was counted only a few times. The V gene is TRBV6-8, the J gene TRBJ2-1; a weak D match, TRBD2 (6 bases). Germline V gene data show CDR1 as MNHGY and CDR2 as SAAAGT. This CDR3 contains 13 residues. V was pared by 9 bases and J by 2 bases, with 11 bases between. DNA for the CDR3: TGTGCCAGACGGGACTTTCCCTACAATGAGCAGTTCTTC. Translated, it gives CARRDFPYNEQFF.

The chain links TRBV15 to TRBJ2-7; 9 positions match TRBD2. The germline gives CDR1 LNHNV, CDR2 YYDKDF (reference sequence). V gave up 1 base and J gave up 3 bases; unmatched junction bases: 4. This CDR3 is 15 amino acids long. CDR3 sequence: CATSRGSGGNYEQYF. DNA of the CDR3: TGTGCCACCAGCAGAGGGAGCGGGGGGAACTACGAGCAGTACTTC.

The V gene is TRBV28, the J gene TRBJ2-1; 9 positions match TRBD2. Trimming cost V 7 bases and J 8 bases; bases outside gene matches: 6. Germline CDR1 reads MDHEN; CDR2 reads SYDVKM. The CDR3 consists of 13 residues. This chain's CDR3 is CASTTSGRYEQFF. In nucleotides, the CDR3 is TGTGCCAGCACTACGAGCGGGAGGTATGAGCAGTTCTTC.